These T cell receptor beta chains were read from a single sample in a study of blood T cell repertoires in COVID-19. The data were produced by immunoSEQ multiplex PCR, yet TCRdb's version contains in-frame clones alone and is incomplete. The sample has around 200,000 clones, about 90% seen once; the top ten hold 1.2%. The sequencing sample was made of PBMCs or T cells enriched from blood (not recorded which). The receptors derive from a man younger than 40 who had recovered from COVID-19. The CDR3 runs from the conserved cysteine through the conserved F or W. D genes are given only for firm matches. Some rows have no size entry. The others give once, few or many, or a class for an expanded clone.

j_gene: TRBJ2-7
d_gene: NA
v_gene: TRBV28
abundance: few
CDR3nt: TGTGCCAGCAGTAGCCCAGGGGTATTTCACGAGCAGTACTTC
CDR3aa: CASSSPGVFHEQYF

j_gene: TRBJ2-3
d_gene: TRBD2
v_gene: TRBV12-5
abundance: NA
CDR3nt: TGTGCTAGTGGTTTTAGGACTAGCGGAGGGGTGACAGATACGCAGTATTTT
CDR3aa: CASGFRTSGGVTDTQYF

j_gene: TRBJ2-2
d_gene: TRBD1
v_gene: TRBV30
abundance: NA
CDR3nt: TGTGCCTGGAGTGCACTAGACAGGGCGAACGGCGGGGAGCTGTTTTTT
CDR3aa: CAWSALDRANGGELFF

j_gene: TRBJ2-1
d_gene: NA
v_gene: TRBV18
abundance: NA
CDR3nt: TGTGCCAGCTCACCAGGGCAGGGTTCCTACAATGAGCAGTTCTTC
CDR3aa: CASSPGQGSYNEQFF

j_gene: TRBJ2-5
d_gene: TRBD2
v_gene: TRBV15
abundance: NA
CDR3nt: TGTGCCACCAGCAGAACCCCCACTAGCGGGGGGGCGGAGACCCAGTACTTC
CDR3aa: CATSRTPTSGGAETQYF

j_gene: TRBJ1-2
d_gene: TRBD1
v_gene: TRBV5-1
abundance: NA
CDR3nt: TGCGCCAGCAGCTTGTCGGACAGGGACTATGGCTACACCTTC
CDR3aa: CASSLSDRDYGYTF

j_gene: TRBJ2-1
d_gene: TRBD2
v_gene: TRBV14
abundance: NA
CDR3nt: TGTGCCAGCAGCCTCCGGACTAGCTCCTACAATGAGCAGTTCTTC
CDR3aa: CASSLRTSSYNEQFF

j_gene: TRBJ2-1
d_gene: NA
v_gene: TRBV9
abundance: NA
CDR3nt: TGTGCCAGCAGTTTAACAGGCAATGAGCAGTTCTTC
CDR3aa: CASSLTGNEQFF

j_gene: TRBJ1-3
d_gene: TRBD1
v_gene: TRBV5-4
abundance: NA
CDR3nt: TGTGCCAGCAGCCGAGACAGGGGGACTGGAAACACCATATATTTT
CDR3aa: CASSRDRGTGNTIYF

j_gene: TRBJ2-4
d_gene: NA
v_gene: TRBV4-3
abundance: NA
CDR3nt: TGCGCCAGCAGCCAGTCACCCGGGCAGGGCCGAGGAGACATTCAGTACTTC
CDR3aa: CASSQSPGQGRGDIQYF

j_gene: TRBJ2-1
d_gene: NA
v_gene: TRBV7-2
abundance: NA
CDR3nt: TGTGCCAGCAGCTTCACTAGCCTCTCCTACAATGAGCAGTTCTTC
CDR3aa: CASSFTSLSYNEQFF

j_gene: TRBJ1-1
d_gene: TRBD1
v_gene: TRBV6-2/TRBV6-3
abundance: NA
CDR3nt: TGTGCCAGCAGTTACTCGGCGGAAATCGGGACAGGGCGCGGGAGCACTGAAGCTTTCTTT
CDR3aa: CASSYSAEIGTGRGSTEAFF

j_gene: TRBJ2-5
d_gene: NA
v_gene: TRBV7-9
abundance: NA
CDR3nt: TGTGCCAGCAGCGTGGGACTGCAAGAGACCCAGTACTTC
CDR3aa: CASSVGLQETQYF

j_gene: TRBJ2-7
d_gene: NA
v_gene: TRBV5-4
abundance: few
CDR3nt: TGTGCCAGCAGCTTCGACAGGCGCGAGCAGTACTTC
CDR3aa: CASSFDRREQYF

j_gene: TRBJ2-2
d_gene: TRBD2
v_gene: TRBV28
abundance: NA
CDR3nt: TGTGCCAGCACCAATTCCGGGACTAGAGGCGCCGGGGAGCTGTTTTTT
CDR3aa: CASTNSGTRGAGELFF

j_gene: TRBJ2-2
d_gene: TRBD1
v_gene: TRBV12-3/TRBV12-4
abundance: NA
CDR3nt: TGTGCCATCACAGGGGTTTTGGCCGGGGAGCTGTTTTTT
CDR3aa: CAITGVLAGELFF

j_gene: TRBJ2-7
d_gene: NA
v_gene: TRBV6-5
abundance: once
CDR3nt: TGTGCCAGCAGTTACGATAGCGGTACCTACGAGCAGTACTTC
CDR3aa: CASSYDSGTYEQYF

j_gene: TRBJ2-1
d_gene: TRBD2
v_gene: TRBV24-1
abundance: NA
CDR3nt: TGTGCCACCAGTGTTCCTTCACCCGGGACTAGCGGGGGAAATGAGCAGTTCTTC
CDR3aa: CATSVPSPGTSGGNEQFF

j_gene: TRBJ1-1
d_gene: TRBD1
v_gene: TRBV2
abundance: NA
CDR3nt: TGTGCCAGCAGGGGGGACAGGAACACTGAAGCTTTCTTT
CDR3aa: CASRGDRNTEAFF

j_gene: TRBJ2-1
d_gene: TRBD2
v_gene: TRBV18
abundance: NA
CDR3nt: TGTGCCAGCTCACCCCCCGGGACTAGCGGACCCAATGAGCAGTTCTTC
CDR3aa: CASSPPGTSGPNEQFF

j_gene: TRBJ2-2
d_gene: TRBD1
v_gene: TRBV11-2
abundance: NA
CDR3nt: TGTGCCAGCAGGAGACAGGGGGACACCGGGGAGCTGTTTTTT
CDR3aa: CASRRQGDTGELFF

j_gene: TRBJ2-1
d_gene: NA
v_gene: TRBV7-2
abundance: few
CDR3nt: TGTGCCAGCAGCTTAGAGACAGGCCGTGAGCAGTTCTTC
CDR3aa: CASSLETGREQFF

j_gene: TRBJ2-5
d_gene: TRBD2
v_gene: TRBV30
abundance: NA
CDR3nt: TGTGCCTGGAATAGCCTAGCGGGGGGGCGGGAGACCCAGTACTTC
CDR3aa: CAWNSLAGGRETQYF

j_gene: TRBJ1-1
d_gene: NA
v_gene: TRBV9
abundance: NA
CDR3nt: TGTGCCAGCAGCGTCCGGACAGACACTGAAGCTTTCTTT
CDR3aa: CASSVRTDTEAFF

j_gene: TRBJ2-1
d_gene: NA
v_gene: TRBV4-1
abundance: NA
CDR3nt: TGCGCCAGCAGCCAAGATTCTGGGGGGGCTAGGTATGAGCAGTTCTTC
CDR3aa: CASSQDSGGARYEQFF

j_gene: TRBJ1-3
d_gene: NA
v_gene: TRBV7-8
abundance: NA
CDR3nt: TGTGCCAGCAGCCAAATGACGGGAGGGTCTGGAAACACCATATATTTT
CDR3aa: CASSQMTGGSGNTIYF

j_gene: TRBJ1-1
d_gene: NA
v_gene: TRBV4-1
abundance: NA
CDR3nt: TGCGCCAGCAGCCAAGACCAGTTGAACACTGAAGCTTTCTTT
CDR3aa: CASSQDQLNTEAFF

j_gene: TRBJ1-4
d_gene: NA
v_gene: TRBV5-1
abundance: NA
CDR3nt: TGCGCCAGCAGCGTAGACAGGACAACTAATGAAAAACTGTTTTTT
CDR3aa: CASSVDRTTNEKLFF

j_gene: TRBJ1-1
d_gene: NA
v_gene: TRBV4-2
abundance: NA
CDR3nt: TGTGCCAGCAGCCAAGGGTGGGCATCCCCACACACTGAAGCTTTCTTT
CDR3aa: CASSQGWASPHTEAFF

j_gene: TRBJ2-4
d_gene: TRBD2
v_gene: TRBV6-5
abundance: NA
CDR3nt: TGTGCCAGCACCCCGGGGGGGGCGGGGAAAAACATTCAGTACTTC
CDR3aa: CASTPGGAGKNIQYF

j_gene: TRBJ1-6
d_gene: NA
v_gene: TRBV4-2
abundance: NA
CDR3nt: TGTGCCAGCAGCCAAGATCGGGACACAGGATCACCCCTCCACTTT
CDR3aa: CASSQDRDTGSPLHF

j_gene: TRBJ2-6
d_gene: TRBD1
v_gene: TRBV9
abundance: NA
CDR3nt: TGTGCCAGCAGCGCAGCCGGGACAGGGGGCTCTGGGGCCAACGTCCTGACTTTC
CDR3aa: CASSAAGTGGSGANVLTF

j_gene: TRBJ2-7
d_gene: NA
v_gene: TRBV3-1/TRBV3-2
abundance: NA
CDR3nt: TGTGCCAGCAGCCAAGTATGTAGGGTGGGCAGGGTCTTCTACGAGCAGTACTTC
CDR3aa: CASSQVCRVGRVFYEQYF

j_gene: TRBJ2-2
d_gene: NA
v_gene: TRBV9
abundance: NA
CDR3nt: TGTGCCAGCAGCGAGGGGGTAAGGACCGGGGAGCTGTTTTTT
CDR3aa: CASSEGVRTGELFF

j_gene: TRBJ2-2
d_gene: TRBD2
v_gene: TRBV9
abundance: NA
CDR3nt: TGTGCCAGCAGCGACCCTGGACTAGCGGTGCACACCGGGGAGCTGTTTTTT
CDR3aa: CASSDPGLAVHTGELFF

j_gene: TRBJ2-7
d_gene: NA
v_gene: TRBV6-5
abundance: NA
CDR3nt: TGTGCCAGCTCACAGGGTGCCGAGCAGTACTTC
CDR3aa: CASSQGAEQYF

j_gene: TRBJ2-2
d_gene: TRBD1
v_gene: TRBV7-6
abundance: NA
CDR3nt: TGTGCCAGCAGCTTAGTGGGACAGGGGCGATCCGGGGAGCTGTTTTTT
CDR3aa: CASSLVGQGRSGELFF

j_gene: TRBJ2-2
d_gene: TRBD2
v_gene: TRBV3-1/TRBV3-2
abundance: NA
CDR3nt: TGTGCCAGCAGCCCATGGACTAGCGGGGGCCGGTTAGGGGAGCTGTTTTTT
CDR3aa: CASSPWTSGGRLGELFF

j_gene: TRBJ1-2
d_gene: NA
v_gene: TRBV6-5
abundance: once
CDR3nt: TGTGCCAGCAGTTACTCCCTCGGTGCCTATGGCTACACCTTC
CDR3aa: CASSYSLGAYGYTF

j_gene: TRBJ2-7
d_gene: TRBD2
v_gene: TRBV11-3
abundance: NA
CDR3nt: TGTGCCAGCAGCAAAGGGGGGACTAGCTACGAGCAGTACTTC
CDR3aa: CASSKGGTSYEQYF

j_gene: TRBJ2-7
d_gene: TRBD1
v_gene: TRBV2
abundance: NA
CDR3nt: TGTGCCAGCATCCGGACAGGGGGGAATGGCGAGCAGTACTTC
CDR3aa: CASIRTGGNGEQYF